This record covers a single T cell receptor beta chain. The data derive from a study of OX40 agonist ivuxolimab in advanced cancers. The wider study: Dosing consisted of intravenous ivuxolimab at 0.01 to 10 mg/kg every 2 weeks.

The CDR3 extends over 14 amino acids. Trimming shortened V by 3 bases and J by 2 bases, and 12 bases separated the two germline ends. CDR1 is GTSNPN, CDR2 SVGIG, per germline (reference sequence). Only in-frame clones appear in the TCRdb table, and some are missing; sequencing was by immunoSEQ multiplex PCR. Among under 40,000 clones listed, around 81% were seen once. This chain links TRBV30 with TRBJ2-3, with D hard to call. Here the sequenced sample was CD4+ or CD8+ T cells sorted from blood, taken in a trial of the OX40 agonist ivuxolimab. The receptor was isolated from an adult with an advanced solid tumor such as melanoma, head and neck, liver or kidney cancer. The CDR3 sequence: CAWSPPPYTDTQYF. Here the CDR3 DNA reads TGTGCCTGGAGCCCCCCACCTTACACAGATACGCAGTATTTT.